The present T cell receptor beta chain was sequenced within a study of T cells after yellow fever vaccination. Across the study: Preparation used SMART-Seq v4 Ultra Low Input for the low-cell-number fractions. Points from the study as a whole: Abundant clonotypes (contaminants from the bulk population) could be present in FACS-sorted repertoires.

TCRdb re-called the 5' RACE reads through MiXCR, storing one row per CDR3 protein. Of 150,000 to 200,000 distinct CDR3 sequences in the sample, about 6% were seen once. A word on this clonotype: Its antigen remains unknown.

The V segment lost 5 bases and the J segment 5 bases; nucleotides outside the gene matches: 8. The CDR3 length is 16 residues. Here the sequenced sample was CD4+ T cells sorted from PBMCs, taken on the day of the first yellow fever vaccination. V is TRBV12-3 or TRBV12-4 and J is TRBJ2-5; 13 positions agree with TRBD2. The source is a man aged 18 to 30 who received the YFV17D yellow fever vaccine. DNA of the CDR3: TGTGCCAGCAGTCCCGGGACTAGCGGGGCATGGGAGACCCAGTACTTC. Translating it yields CASSPGTSGAWETQYF.